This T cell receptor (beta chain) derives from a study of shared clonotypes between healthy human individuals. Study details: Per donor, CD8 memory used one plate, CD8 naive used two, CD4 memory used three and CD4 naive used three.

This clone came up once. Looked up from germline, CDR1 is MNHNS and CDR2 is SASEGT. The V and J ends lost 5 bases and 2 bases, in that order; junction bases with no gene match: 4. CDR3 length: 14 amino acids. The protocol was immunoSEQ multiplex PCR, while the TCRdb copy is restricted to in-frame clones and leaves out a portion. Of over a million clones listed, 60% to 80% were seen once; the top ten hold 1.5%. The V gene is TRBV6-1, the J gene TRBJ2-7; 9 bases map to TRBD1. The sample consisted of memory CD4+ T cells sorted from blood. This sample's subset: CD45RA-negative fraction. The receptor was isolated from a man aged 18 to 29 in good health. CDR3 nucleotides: TGTGCCAGCAGTCGGACAGGGGATACCTACGAGCAGTACTTC. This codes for CASSRTGDTYEQYF.